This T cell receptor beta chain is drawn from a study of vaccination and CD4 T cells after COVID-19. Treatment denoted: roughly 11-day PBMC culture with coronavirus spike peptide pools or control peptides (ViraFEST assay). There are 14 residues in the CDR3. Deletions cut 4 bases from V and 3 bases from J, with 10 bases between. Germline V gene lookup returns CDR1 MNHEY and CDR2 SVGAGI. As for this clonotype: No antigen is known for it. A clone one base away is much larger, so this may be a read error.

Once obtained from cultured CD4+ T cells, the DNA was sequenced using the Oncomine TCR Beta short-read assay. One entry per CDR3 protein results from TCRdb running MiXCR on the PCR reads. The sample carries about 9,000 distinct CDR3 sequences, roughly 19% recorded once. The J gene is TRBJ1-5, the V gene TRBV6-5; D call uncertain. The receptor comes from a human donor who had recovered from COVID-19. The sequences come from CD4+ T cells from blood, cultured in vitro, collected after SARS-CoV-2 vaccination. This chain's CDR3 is CASSSTSLNQPQHF. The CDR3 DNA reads TGTGCCAGCAGTTCCACCAGTCTCAATCAGCCCCAGCATTTT.